This is a list of T cell receptor beta chains from one sample in a study of shared clonotypes between healthy human individuals. Some clones are missing from TCRdb's copy, which holds only in-frame ones; the method was immunoSEQ multiplex PCR. Here the sample spans approximately 2,300,000 clones, just under 95% being singletons. Material for sequencing was naive CD4+ T cells from PBMCs. The receptor source for this set is a young man in good health. Some clones in this sample may be carry-over from other donors' samples. Each CDR3 is given with its conserved first and last residue. The order of the fields is CDR3 protein, CDR3 DNA, clone size, D gene, V gene, J gene. The D gene is left open where the match is weak. Not every row has a clone size; where given, it reads once, few, many or a size class.

CASSEPGQPSYEQYF	TGCGCCAGCAGTGAGCCTGGACAGCCTTCCTACGAGCAGTACTTC	.	.	TRBV10-2	TRBJ2-7
CASSLQGGNEQFF	TGTGCCAGCAGCTTACAGGGGGGGAATGAGCAGTTCTTC	.	.	TRBV28	TRBJ2-1
CASSSLGTREQFF	TGTGCCAGCAGTTCTCTAGGTACCCGTGAGCAGTTCTTC	.	.	TRBV28	TRBJ2-1
CATSRDRDRGFSNQPQHF	TGTGCCACCAGCAGAGATCGGGACAGGGGTTTTAGCAATCAGCCCCAGCATTTT	.	TRBD1	TRBV15	TRBJ1-5
CATSRSRVFTYNEQFF	TGTGCCACCAGCAGGTCCCGTGTTTTTACCTACAATGAGCAGTTCTTC	.	.	TRBV15	TRBJ2-1
CASSLGSAQGPGANVLTF	TGCGCCAGCAGCTTGGGGTCCGCACAGGGTCCCGGGGCCAACGTCCTGACTTTC	.	.	TRBV5-1	TRBJ2-6
CASTPWDGKNTEAFF	TGTGCCAGCACCCCCTGGGACGGGAAGAACACTGAAGCTTTCTTT	.	.	TRBV19	TRBJ1-1
CASSRGDLNGETQYF	TGTGCCAGCAGTCGGGGGGACTTAAACGGCGAGACCCAGTACTTC	.	TRBD2	TRBV6-6	TRBJ2-5
CSVGNLGYGYTF	TGCAGCGTTGGGAATCTAGGCTATGGCTACACCTTC	.	.	TRBV29-1	TRBJ1-2
CASRLAGGTYNEQFF	TGTGCCAGCAGGTTAGCGGGAGGAACCTACAATGAGCAGTTCTTC	once	TRBD2	TRBV25-1	TRBJ2-1
CASSQAPPGNLQPLHF	TGCGCCAGCAGCCAAGCCCCCCCGGGAAACCTACAACCCCTCCACTTT	.	.	TRBV4-3	TRBJ1-6
CASSPGAGGSGNTIYF	TGTGCCAGCAGCCCGGGCGCAGGGGGCTCTGGAAACACCATATATTTT	.	TRBD1	TRBV7-9	TRBJ1-3
CASTGSGNTIYF	TGTGCCAGCACGGGGTCTGGAAACACCATATATTTT	.	.	TRBV2	TRBJ1-3
CAWGWDSHNYGYTF	TGTGCCTGGGGTTGGGACAGCCACAACTATGGCTACACCTTC	.	TRBD1	TRBV30	TRBJ1-2
CASSQSPQGLGYEQYF	TGCGCCAGCAGTCAATCCCCACAGGGCCTTGGCTACGAGCAGTACTTC	.	.	TRBV23-1	TRBJ2-7
CASSLEGSTDTQYF	TGCGCCAGCAGCTTGGAAGGTAGCACAGATACGCAGTATTTT	few	.	TRBV5-1	TRBJ2-3
CASSPEWQGAYNEQFF	TGTGCCAGCAGCCCCGAGTGGCAGGGAGCATACAATGAGCAGTTCTTC	.	.	TRBV4-2	TRBJ2-1
CASSEGGAGHKRYEQYF	TGTGCCAGCAGTGAAGGGGGGGCCGGACACAAACGCTACGAGCAGTACTTC	.	.	TRBV2	TRBJ2-7